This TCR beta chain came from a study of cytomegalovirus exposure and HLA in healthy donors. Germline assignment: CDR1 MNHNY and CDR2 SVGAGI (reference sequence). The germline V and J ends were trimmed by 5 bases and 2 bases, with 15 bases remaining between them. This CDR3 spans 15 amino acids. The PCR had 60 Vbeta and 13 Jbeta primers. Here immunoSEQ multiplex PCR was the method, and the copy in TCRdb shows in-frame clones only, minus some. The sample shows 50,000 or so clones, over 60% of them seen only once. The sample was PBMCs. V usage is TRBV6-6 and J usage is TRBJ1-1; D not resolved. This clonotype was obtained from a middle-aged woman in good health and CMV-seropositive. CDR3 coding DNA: TGTGCCAGCAGTCGCGGCTCCGGCGGCAACACTGAAGCTTTCTTT. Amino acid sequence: CASSRGSGGNTEAFF.